This T cell receptor (beta chain) was documented in a study of blood T cell repertoires in COVID-19. Study-level background: Samples came from the United States, Italy and Spain, spanning acute and convalescent COVID-19. T cells, B-cell-depleted T cells, or PBMCs provided the cDNA or gDNA that served as material.

Seattle cases were enrolled at active infection and followed longitudinally. This CDR3 spans 15 amino acids. V was trimmed by 6 bases and J by 2 bases, leaving 13 bases between them. Per the germline V gene, CDR1 is MRHNA and CDR2 is SNTAGT. Original processing methods: Researchers report that nucleated cell counts were estimated from reference gene primer amplification. Repertoires were generated with immunoSEQ multiplex PCR, while TCRdb's copy carries only in-frame clones and drops some. D and trimming come from the DNA, and the V and J calls and clone size come from that table. Here the sample spans 250,000 to 350,000 clones, 85% to 90% being singletons.

The origin of this receptor is a woman in her 30s with COVID-19, enrolled during active disease. Sequenced: peripheral blood. This sequence joins TRBV6-4 and TRBJ1-4; unclear D gene. In nucleotides, the CDR3 is TGTGCCAGCAGATCTTCCGGTGCGACTAATGAAAAACTGTTTTTT. Its translation: CASRSSGATNEKLFF.